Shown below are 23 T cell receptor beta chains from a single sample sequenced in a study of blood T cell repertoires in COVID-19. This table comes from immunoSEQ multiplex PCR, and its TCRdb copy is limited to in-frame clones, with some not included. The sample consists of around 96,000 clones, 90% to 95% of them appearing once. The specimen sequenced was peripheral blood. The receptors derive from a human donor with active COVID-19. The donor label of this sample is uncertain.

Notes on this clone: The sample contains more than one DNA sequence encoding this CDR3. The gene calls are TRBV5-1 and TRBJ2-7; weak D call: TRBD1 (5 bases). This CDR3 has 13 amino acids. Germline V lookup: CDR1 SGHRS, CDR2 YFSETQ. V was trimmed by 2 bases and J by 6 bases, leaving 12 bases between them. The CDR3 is CASSLEGAGEQYF. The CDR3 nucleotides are TGCGCCAGCAGCTTAGAAGGGGCTGGCGAGCAGTACTTC.

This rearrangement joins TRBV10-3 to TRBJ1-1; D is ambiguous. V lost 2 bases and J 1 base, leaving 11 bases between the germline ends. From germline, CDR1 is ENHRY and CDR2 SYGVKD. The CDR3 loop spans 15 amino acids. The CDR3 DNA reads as TGTGCCATCAGTGAGAAAAACAAGAAGAACACTGAAGCTTTCTTT. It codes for CAISEKNKKNTEAFF.

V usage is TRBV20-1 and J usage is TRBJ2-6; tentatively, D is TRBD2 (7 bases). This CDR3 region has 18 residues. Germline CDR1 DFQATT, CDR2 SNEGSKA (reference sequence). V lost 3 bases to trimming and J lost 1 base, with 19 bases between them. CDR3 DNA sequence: TGCAGTGCTAGTGGGTTTGGCGGGGGCAAATCTGGGGCCAACGTCCTGACTTTC. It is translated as CSASGFGGGKSGANVLTF.

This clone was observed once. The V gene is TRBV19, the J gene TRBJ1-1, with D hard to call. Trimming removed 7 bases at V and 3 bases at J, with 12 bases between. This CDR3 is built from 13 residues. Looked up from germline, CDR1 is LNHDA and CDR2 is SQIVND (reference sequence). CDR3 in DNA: TGTGCCAGTAACGTCGGAGGTTACACTGAAGCTTTCTTT. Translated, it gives CASNVGGYTEAFF.

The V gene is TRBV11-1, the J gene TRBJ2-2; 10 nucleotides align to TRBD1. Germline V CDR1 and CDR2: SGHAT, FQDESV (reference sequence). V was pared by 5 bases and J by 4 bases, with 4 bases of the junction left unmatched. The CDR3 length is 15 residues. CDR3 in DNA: TGTGCCAGCAGCCCGGGACAGGGGTCCACCGGGGAGCTGTTTTTT. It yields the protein CASSPGQGSTGELFF.

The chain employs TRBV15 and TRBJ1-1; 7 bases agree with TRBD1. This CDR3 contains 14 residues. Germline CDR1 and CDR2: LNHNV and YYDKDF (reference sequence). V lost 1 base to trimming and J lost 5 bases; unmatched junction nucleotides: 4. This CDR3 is CATSRGQGGTEAFF. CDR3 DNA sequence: TGTGCCACCAGCAGAGGGCAGGGGGGAACTGAAGCTTTCTTT.

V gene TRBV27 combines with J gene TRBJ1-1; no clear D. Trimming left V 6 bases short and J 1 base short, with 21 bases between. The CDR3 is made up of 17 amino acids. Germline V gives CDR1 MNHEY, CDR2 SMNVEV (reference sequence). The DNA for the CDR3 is TGTGCCAGCAGCCACCCTCCCCCTAGTCTTTCGAACACTGAAGCTTTCTTT. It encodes CASSHPPPSLSNTEAFF.

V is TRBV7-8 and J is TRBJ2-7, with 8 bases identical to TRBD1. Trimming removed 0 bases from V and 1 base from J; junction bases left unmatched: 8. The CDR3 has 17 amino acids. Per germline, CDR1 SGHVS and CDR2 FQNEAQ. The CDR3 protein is CASSLAVLDRESYEQYF. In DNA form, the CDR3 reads TGTGCCAGCAGCTTAGCCGTCCTGGACAGGGAGTCCTACGAGCAGTACTTC.

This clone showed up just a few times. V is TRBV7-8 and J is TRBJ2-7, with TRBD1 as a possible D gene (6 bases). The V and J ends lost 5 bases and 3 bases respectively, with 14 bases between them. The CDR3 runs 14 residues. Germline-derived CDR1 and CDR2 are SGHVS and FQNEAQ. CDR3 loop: CASSPAVRGYEQYF. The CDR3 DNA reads TGTGCCAGCAGCCCCGCGGTCAGGGGCTACGAGCAGTACTTC.

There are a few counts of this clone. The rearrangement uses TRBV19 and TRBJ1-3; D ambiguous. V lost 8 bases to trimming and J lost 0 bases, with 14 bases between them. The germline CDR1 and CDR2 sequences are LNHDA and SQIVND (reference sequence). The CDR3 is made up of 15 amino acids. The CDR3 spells CASGSAGFSGNTIYF. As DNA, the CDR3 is TGTGCCAGTGGTTCGGCGGGATTCTCTGGAAACACCATATATTTT.

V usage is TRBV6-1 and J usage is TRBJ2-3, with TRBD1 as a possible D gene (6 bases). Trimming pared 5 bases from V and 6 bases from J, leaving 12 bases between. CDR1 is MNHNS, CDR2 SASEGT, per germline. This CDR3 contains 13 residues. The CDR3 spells CASSLAGEDTQYF. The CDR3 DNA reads TGTGCCAGCAGTTTGGCAGGGGAGGATACGCAGTATTTT.

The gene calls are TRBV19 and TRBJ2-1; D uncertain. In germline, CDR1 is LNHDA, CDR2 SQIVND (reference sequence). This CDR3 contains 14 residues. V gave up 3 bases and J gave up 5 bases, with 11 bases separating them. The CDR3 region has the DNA TGTGCCAGTAGTATCGCCGGCAGCGACAATGAGCAGTTCTTC. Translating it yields CASSIAGSDNEQFF. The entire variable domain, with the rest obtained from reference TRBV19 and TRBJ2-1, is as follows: DGGITQSPKYLFRKEGQNVTLSCEQNLNHDAMYWYRQDPGQGLRLIYYSQIVNDFQKGDIAEGYSVSREKKESFPLTVTSAQKNPTAFYLCASSIAGSDNEQFFGPGTRLTVL.

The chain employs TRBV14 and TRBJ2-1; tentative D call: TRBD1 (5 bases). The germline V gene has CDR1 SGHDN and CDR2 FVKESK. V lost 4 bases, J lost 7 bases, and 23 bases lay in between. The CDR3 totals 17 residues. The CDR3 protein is CASSPPQGAKKVNEQFF. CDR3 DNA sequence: TGTGCCAGCAGCCCCCCCCAAGGGGCGAAGAAGGTTAATGAGCAGTTCTTC.

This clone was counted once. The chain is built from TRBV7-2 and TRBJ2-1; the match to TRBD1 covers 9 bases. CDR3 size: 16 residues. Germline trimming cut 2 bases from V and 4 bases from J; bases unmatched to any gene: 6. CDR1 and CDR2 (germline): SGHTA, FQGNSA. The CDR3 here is CASSLSGTGTYNEQFF. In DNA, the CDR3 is TGTGCCAGCAGCTTATCCGGGACAGGGACATACAATGAGCAGTTCTTC.

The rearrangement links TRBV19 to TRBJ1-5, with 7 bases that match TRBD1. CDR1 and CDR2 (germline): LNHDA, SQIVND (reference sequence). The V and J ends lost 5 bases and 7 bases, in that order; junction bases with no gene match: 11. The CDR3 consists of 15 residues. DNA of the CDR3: TGTGCCAGTAGTGCCCAGACAGGGAACTTCCAGCCCCAGCATTTT. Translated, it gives CASSAQTGNFQPQHF. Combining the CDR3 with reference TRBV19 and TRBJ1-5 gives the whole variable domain DGGITQSPKYLFRKEGQNVTLSCEQNLNHDAMYWYRQDPGQGLRLIYYSQIVNDFQKGDIAEGYSVSREKKESFPLTVTSAQKNPTAFYLCASSAQTGNFQPQHFGDGTRLSIL.

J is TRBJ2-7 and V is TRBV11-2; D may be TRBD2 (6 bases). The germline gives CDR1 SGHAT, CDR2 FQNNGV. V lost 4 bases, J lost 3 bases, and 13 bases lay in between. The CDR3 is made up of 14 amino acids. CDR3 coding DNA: TGTGCCAGCAGCTCCGGGACTGATTACTACGAGCAGTACTTC. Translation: CASSSGTDYYEQYF.

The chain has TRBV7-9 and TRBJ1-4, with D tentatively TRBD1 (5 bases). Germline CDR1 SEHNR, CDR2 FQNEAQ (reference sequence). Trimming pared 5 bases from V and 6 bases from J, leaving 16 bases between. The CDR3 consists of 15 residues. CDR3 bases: TGTGCCAGCAGCCCTCAGGGTAGGAGGGATGAAAAACTGTTTTTT. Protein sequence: CASSPQGRRDEKLFF. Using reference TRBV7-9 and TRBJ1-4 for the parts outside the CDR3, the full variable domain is DTGVSQNPRHKITKRGQNVTFRCDPISEHNRLYWYRQTLGQGPEFLTYFQNEAQLEKSRLLSDRFSAERPKGSFSTLEIQRTEQGDSAMYLCASSPQGRRDEKLFFGSGTQLSVL.

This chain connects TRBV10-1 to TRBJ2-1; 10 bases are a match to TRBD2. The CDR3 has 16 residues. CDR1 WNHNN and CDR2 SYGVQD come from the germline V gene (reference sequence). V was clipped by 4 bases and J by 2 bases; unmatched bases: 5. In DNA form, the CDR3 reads TGCGCCAGCAGTGGCGGACTAGCGGCCACCTACAATGAGCAGTTCTTC. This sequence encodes CASSGGLAATYNEQFF.

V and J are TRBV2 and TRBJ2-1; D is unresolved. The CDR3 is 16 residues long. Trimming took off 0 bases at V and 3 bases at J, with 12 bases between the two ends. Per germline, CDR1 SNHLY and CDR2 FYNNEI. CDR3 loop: CASSEARQAGYNEQFF. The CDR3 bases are TGTGCCAGCAGTGAAGCTCGGCAGGCAGGCTACAATGAGCAGTTCTTC.

CDR3 sequence (DNA): TGTGCCAGCAGCCAAGACCGCAGGCTCCTCGAGCAGTACTTC. It translates to CASSQDRRLLEQYF. The chain uses TRBV3-1 (or the pseudogene TRBV3-2) and TRBJ2-7; D unresolved. Germline CDR1 reads LGHDT; CDR2 reads YNNKEL (reference sequence). The V gene lost 0 bases and the J gene lost 6 bases, with 12 bases spanning the gap. The CDR3 extends over 14 amino acids.

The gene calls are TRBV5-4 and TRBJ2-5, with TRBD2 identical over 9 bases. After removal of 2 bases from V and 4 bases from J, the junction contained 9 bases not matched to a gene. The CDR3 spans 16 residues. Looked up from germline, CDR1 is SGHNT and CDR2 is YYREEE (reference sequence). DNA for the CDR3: TGTGCCAGCAGCTTACCCATAGCGGGGGAGGGAGAGACCCAGTACTTC. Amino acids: CASSLPIAGEGETQYF. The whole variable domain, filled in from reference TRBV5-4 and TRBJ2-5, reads ETGVTQSPTHLIKTRGQQVTLRCSSQSGHNTVSWYQQALGQGPQFIFQYYREEENGRGNFPPRFSGLQFPNYSSELNVNALELDDSALYLCASSLPIAGEGETQYFGPGTRLLVL.

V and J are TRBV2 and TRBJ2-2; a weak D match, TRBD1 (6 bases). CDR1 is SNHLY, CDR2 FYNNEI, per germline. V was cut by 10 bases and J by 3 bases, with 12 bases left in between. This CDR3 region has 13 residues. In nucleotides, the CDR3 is TGTGCCATCGACAGGAAGGACACCGGGGAGCTGTTTTTT. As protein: CAIDRKDTGELFF.

The CDR3 is CAISEYLAESYNEQFF. The CDR3 DNA follows: TGTGCCATCAGTGAGTACCTAGCGGAATCCTACAATGAGCAGTTCTTC. V is TRBV10-3 and J is TRBJ2-1, with 7 bases aligning to TRBD2. The length of the CDR3 is 16 residues. V shed 1 base, J shed 1 base, and the junction held 4 bases outside the gene matches. The germline V gene has CDR1 ENHRY and CDR2 SYGVKD.